This T cell receptor (beta chain) was recorded in a study of control samples from healthy donors and cancer patients. The data were produced by immunoSEQ multiplex PCR, yet TCRdb's version contains in-frame clones alone and is incomplete. The sample contains about 71,000 clones, roughly 90% of which appear only once. With V trimmed by 0 bases and J by 6 bases, 2 bases remained unmatched. The CDR3 runs 14 residues. The germline CDR1 and CDR2 sequences are MNHNY and SVGAGI (reference sequence). This rearrangement joins TRBV6-6 to TRBJ1-5; TRBD1 agrees at 7 bases. The TCR originated in a man in his 60s with lung cancer. The sequencing input was PBMCs. The CDR3: CASSYSTGSQPQHF. Here the CDR3 DNA reads TGTGCCAGCAGTTACTCGACAGGGAGTCAGCCCCAGCATTTT.